The entry that follows covers one TCR beta chain sequence. This sample is drawn from a study of blood T cell repertoires in COVID-19. Germline assignment: CDR1 MNHEY and CDR2 SVGEGT. This CDR3 is 17 amino acids long. Trimming left V 5 bases short and J 2 bases short, with 20 bases between. Here immunoSEQ multiplex PCR was the method, and the copy in TCRdb shows in-frame clones only, minus some. The sample lists fewer than 150,000 clones, around 78% occurring once. The rearrangement links TRBV6-2 or TRBV6-3 to TRBJ2-3, with D possibly being TRBD1 (6 bases). Sequenced material: peripheral blood. This receptor was taken from a human donor in a cohort sampled during active COVID-19. DNA of the CDR3: TGTGCCAGCAGTCAAGGCCTAGCCAGGGGTTACACAGATACGCAGTATTTT. Translating it yields CASSQGLARGYTDTQYF.